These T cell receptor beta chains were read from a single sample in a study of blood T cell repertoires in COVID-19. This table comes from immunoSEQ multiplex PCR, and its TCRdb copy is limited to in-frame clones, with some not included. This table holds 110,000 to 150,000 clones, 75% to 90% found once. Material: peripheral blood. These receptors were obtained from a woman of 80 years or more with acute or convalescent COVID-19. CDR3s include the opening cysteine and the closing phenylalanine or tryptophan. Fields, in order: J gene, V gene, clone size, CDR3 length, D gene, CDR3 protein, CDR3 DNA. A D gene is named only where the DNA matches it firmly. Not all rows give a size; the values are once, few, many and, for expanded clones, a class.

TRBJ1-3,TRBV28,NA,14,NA,CASSFVSSGNTIYF,TGTGCCAGCAGTTTTGTGAGCTCTGGAAACACCATATATTTT
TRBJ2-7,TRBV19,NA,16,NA,CASSLVLTTRDYEQYF,TGTGCCAGTAGTCTAGTCCTAACTACAAGAGACTACGAGCAGTACTTC
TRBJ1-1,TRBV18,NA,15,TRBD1,CASSPGQVEGSEAFF,TGTGCCAGCTCACCCGGACAGGTGGAGGGTTCTGAAGCTTTCTTT
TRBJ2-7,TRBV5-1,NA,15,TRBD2,CASSLDPSGSYEQYF,TGCGCCAGCAGCTTGGATCCTAGCGGGAGCTACGAGCAGTACTTC
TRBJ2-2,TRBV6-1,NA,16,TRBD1,CASSEALGQGTGELFF,TGTGCCAGCAGTGAAGCGCTGGGACAGGGAACCGGGGAGCTGTTTTTT
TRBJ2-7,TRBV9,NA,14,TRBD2,CASSAAGGSYEQYF,TGTGCCAGCAGCGCAGCGGGAGGCTCCTACGAGCAGTACTTC
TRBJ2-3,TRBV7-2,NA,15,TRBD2,CASSLTAGSTDTQYF,TGTGCCAGCAGCTTAACAGCGGGGAGCACAGATACGCAGTATTTT
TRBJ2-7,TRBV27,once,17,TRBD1,CASSPSTGGRGTYEQYF,TGTGCCAGCAGTCCTTCTACAGGGGGCCGAGGCACCTACGAGCAGTACTTC
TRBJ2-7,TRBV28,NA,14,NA,CASRGSGGAYEQYF,TGTGCCAGCAGGGGGAGCGGAGGAGCCTACGAGCAGTACTTC
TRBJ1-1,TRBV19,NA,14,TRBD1,CASSQDRGRTEAFF,TGTGCCAGTAGCCAAGACAGGGGCAGGACTGAAGCTTTCTTT
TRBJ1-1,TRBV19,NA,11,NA,CASTPGAEAFF,TGTGCCAGTACCCCGGGGGCTGAAGCTTTCTTT
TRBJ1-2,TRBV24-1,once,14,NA,CATSDPRGGYGYTF,TGTGCCACCAGTGACCCCAGGGGCGGCTATGGCTACACCTTC
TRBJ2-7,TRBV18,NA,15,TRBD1,CASSPPGQGVGEQYF,TGTGCCAGCTCACCTCCCGGACAGGGTGTCGGGGAGCAGTACTTC
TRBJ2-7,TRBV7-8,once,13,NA,CASSPRVFHEQYF,TGTGCCAGCAGCCCCCGGGTTTTCCACGAGCAGTACTTC
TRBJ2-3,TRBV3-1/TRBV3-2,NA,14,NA,CASSPGTSTDTQYF,TGTGCCAGCAGCCCAGGGACTAGCACAGATACGCAGTATTTT
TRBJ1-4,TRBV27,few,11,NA,CASSQGGRLFF,TGTGCCAGCAGTCAAGGGGGTCGGCTGTTTTTT
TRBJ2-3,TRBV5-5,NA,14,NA,CASSWGMGPDTQYF,TGTGCCAGCAGCTGGGGTATGGGGCCGGATACGCAGTATTTT
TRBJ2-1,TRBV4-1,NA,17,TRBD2,CASSQGLAGTPRNEQFF,TGCGCCAGCAGCCAAGGACTAGCGGGGACCCCAAGAAATGAGCAGTTCTTC
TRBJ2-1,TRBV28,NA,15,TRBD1,CASNLRTGLKNEQFF,TGTGCCAGCAACTTGAGGACAGGGTTGAAAAATGAGCAGTTCTTC
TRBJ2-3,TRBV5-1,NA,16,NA,CASSLVSVAGLDTQYF,TGCGCCAGCAGCTTGGTCTCCGTCGCGGGGCTGGATACGCAGTATTTT
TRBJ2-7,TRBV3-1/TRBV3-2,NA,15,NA,CASSQEGLGTYEQYF,TGTGCCAGCAGCCAAGAGGGACTTGGAACTTACGAGCAGTACTTC
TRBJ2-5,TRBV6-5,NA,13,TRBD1,CASTRAGGETQYF,TGTGCCAGCACTCGGGCAGGGGGAGAGACCCAGTACTTC
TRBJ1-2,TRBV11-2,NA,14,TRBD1,CASSSDRERHGYTF,TGTGCCAGCAGCTCGGACAGGGAAAGGCACGGCTACACCTTC
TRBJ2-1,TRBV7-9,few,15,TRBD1,CASSLGRTGGDEQFF,TGTGCCAGCAGCTTGGGGCGGACAGGGGGCGATGAGCAGTTCTTC
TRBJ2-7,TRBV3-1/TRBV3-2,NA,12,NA,CASSPPSYEQYF,TGTGCCAGCAGCCCTCCCTCCTACGAGCAGTACTTC
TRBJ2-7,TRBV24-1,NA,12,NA,CATSALLNEQYF,TGTGCCACCAGTGCTCTCCTTAACGAGCAGTACTTC
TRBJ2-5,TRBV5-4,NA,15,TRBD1,CASSRPSTGEETQYF,TGTGCCAGCAGCCGACCCTCGACAGGGGAGGAGACCCAGTACTTC
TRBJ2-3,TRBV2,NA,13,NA,CASAGTSTDTQYF,TGTGCCAGTGCGGGTACTAGCACAGATACGCAGTATTTT
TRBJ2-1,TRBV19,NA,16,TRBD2,CASRPGGGRTYNEQFF,TGTGCCAGTAGGCCTGGGGGCGGGAGGACTTACAATGAGCAGTTCTTC